Each of the 24 T cell receptor beta chains below was sequenced from the same sample in a study of sequential checkpoint blockade in melanoma. This table comes from immunoSEQ multiplex PCR, and its TCRdb copy is limited to in-frame clones, with some not included. The sample consists of about 22,000 clones, 55% to 70% of them appearing once. Treatment given: randomized to nivolumab then ipilimumab (arm A) or the reverse (arm B). The sample was CD8+ T cells sorted from blood (inferred from file names), taken from a patient given nivolumab and ipilimumab in sequence. These receptors were obtained from a human donor with melanoma.

This clone was seen only once. The chain uses TRBV19 and TRBJ2-7, with D possibly matching TRBD1 (5 bases). V was trimmed by 6 bases and J by 4 bases, leaving 13 bases between them. CDR3 length: 13 amino acids. Germline-derived CDR1 and CDR2 are LNHDA and SQIVND (reference sequence). Here the CDR3 DNA reads TGTGCCAGTAGGTCCGTTGGGGCTTACGAGCAGTACTTC. It encodes CASRSVGAYEQYF. The variable domain in full, completed from reference TRBV19 and TRBJ2-7, reads DGGITQSPKYLFRKEGQNVTLSCEQNLNHDAMYWYRQDPGQGLRLIYYSQIVNDFQKGDIAEGYSVSREKKESFPLTVTSAQKNPTAFYLCASRSVGAYEQYFGPGTRLTVT.

The chain is built from TRBV9 and TRBJ2-3; tentative D call: TRBD2 (6 bases). Trimming removed 0 bases from V and 1 base from J, with 12 bases in between. The length of the CDR3 is 16 residues. Per the germline V gene, CDR1 is SGDLS and CDR2 is YYNGEE. The CDR3 DNA follows: TGTGCCAGCAGCGTAGCGCCTAGCGCGGGCACAGATACGCAGTATTTT. Translated: CASSVAPSAGTDTQYF.

The rearrangement uses TRBV5-6 and TRBJ1-5, with D possibly being TRBD1 (6 bases). Between the trimmed V and J ends, which lost 3 bases and 1 base, there was a span of 20 bases. Per germline, CDR1 SGHDT and CDR2 YYEEEE. The CDR3 length is 18 residues. The CDR3 DNA follows: TGTGCCAGCAGCTGGAGGGGGGGCGGGGGGTTAAGCAATCAGCCCCAGCATTTT. Its translation is CASSWRGGGGLSNQPQHF.

The J gene is TRBJ1-1, the V gene TRBV7-9; D not resolved. V dropped 7 bases and J dropped 4 bases, with 19 bases sitting between them. CDR1 SEHNR and CDR2 FQNEAQ come from the germline V gene (reference sequence). This CDR3 has 15 amino acids. The CDR3 DNA sequence: TGTGCCAGCACCCCCCTGGAGGTCTTCGGCACTGAAGCTTTCTTT. Its translation is CASTPLEVFGTEAFF.

The V and J genes are TRBV11-2 and TRBJ2-2; 8 bases line up with TRBD2. There are 17 residues in the CDR3. Germline V gene lookup returns CDR1 SGHAT and CDR2 FQNNGV. Germline trimming cut 1 base from V and 0 bases from J; bases unmatched to any gene: 4. The CDR3 reads CASSLVAGFPNTGELFF. The CDR3 coding sequence is TGTGCCAGCAGCTTAGTAGCGGGGTTTCCGAACACCGGGGAGCTGTTTTTT.

This chain links TRBV13 with TRBJ2-2; TRBD1 agrees at 8 bases. Looked up from germline, CDR1 is PRHDT and CDR2 is FYEKMQ (reference sequence). The V segment lost 4 bases and the J segment 1 base; nucleotides outside the gene matches: 2. This CDR3 spans 15 amino acids. The CDR3 region is CASSYGQGNTGELFF. The CDR3 DNA reads as TGTGCCAGCAGCTACGGACAGGGGAACACCGGGGAGCTGTTTTTT.

The V call is TRBV19, the J call TRBJ1-2; D may be TRBD1 (6 bases). The CDR3 has 13 amino acids. Trimming left V 3 bases short and J 7 bases short, with 12 bases between. Per germline, CDR1 LNHDA and CDR2 SQIVND (reference sequence). The CDR3 is CASSIGGARGYTF. In DNA form, the CDR3 reads TGTGCCAGTAGTATCGGGGGGGCGCGTGGCTACACCTTC.

This chain uses TRBV27 with TRBJ2-3; D ambiguous. Germline V gene lookup returns CDR1 MNHEY and CDR2 SMNVEV (reference sequence). Trimming cost V 0 bases and J 4 bases, with 14 bases left between them. This CDR3 has 16 amino acids. CDR3 DNA sequence: TGTGCCAGCAGTTTATCAGCGAGCCCATACCCAGATACGCAGTATTTT. Amino acids: CASSLSASPYPDTQYF.

The V and J genes are TRBV27 and TRBJ1-2, with TRBD1 identical over 12 bases. Germline CDR1 and CDR2: MNHEY and SMNVEV (reference sequence). V dropped 6 bases and J dropped 7; count of bases not matched to a gene: 6. The CDR3 loop spans 14 amino acids. CDR3 residues: CASRPGQGARGYTF. The CDR3 region has the DNA TGTGCCAGCAGACCGGGACAGGGGGCGCGTGGCTACACCTTC.

This rearrangement joins TRBV19 to TRBJ1-2; 7 positions match TRBD1. Germline CDR1 and CDR2: LNHDA and SQIVND (reference sequence). This CDR3 has 13 amino acids. The ends lost 5 bases at V and 5 bases at J; junction bases unmatched: 5. The CDR3 loop reads CASSHGTAYGYTF. The CDR3, as DNA: TGTGCCAGTAGTCACGGGACAGCGTATGGCTACACCTTC.

The chain carries TRBV2 and TRBJ2-7; D is unresolved. CDR3 size: 11 residues. Germline V gene sequence: CDR1 SNHLY, CDR2 FYNNEI. Trimming shortened V by 6 bases and J by 6 bases, and 9 bases separated the two germline ends. CDR3: CASSLRGEQYF. Here the CDR3 DNA reads TGTGCCAGCAGCTTACGCGGCGAGCAGTACTTC. The whole variable domain, remainder taken from reference TRBV2 and TRBJ2-7, is EPEVTQTPSHQVTQMGQEVILRCVPISNHLYFYWYRQILGQKVEFLVSFYNNEISEKSEIFDDQFSVERPDGSNFTLKIRSTKLEDSAMYFCASSLRGEQYFGPGTRLTVT.

This chain joins TRBV9 and TRBJ1-2; 9 bases fit TRBD1. V lost 5 bases and J lost 6; bases outside the gene matches: 5. There are 13 residues in the CDR3. Germline V lookup: CDR1 SGDLS, CDR2 YYNGEE. The CDR3 is CASRGQGSHGYTF. DNA of the CDR3: TGTGCCAGCAGGGGACAGGGATCCCATGGCTACACCTTC.

This clone was observed a few times. This chain links TRBV23-1 with TRBJ2-5, with D unclear. TRBV23-1 has ORF status, its function being uncertain. Trimming pared 9 bases from V and 0 bases from J, leaving 5 bases between. The CDR3 extends over 11 amino acids. The CDR3 DNA reads as TGCGCCAGTCGGGACCAAGAGACCCAGTACTTC. This sequence encodes CASRDQETQYF.

The CDR3 loop reads CASSSTGETQYF. DNA for the CDR3: TGTGCCAGCAGTTCGACCGGGGAGACCCAGTACTTC. The chain combines TRBV6-5 with TRBJ2-5, with no clear D. Germline lookup yields CDR1 MNHEY and CDR2 SVGAGI. V was cut by 4 bases and J by 5 bases, with 8 bases left in between. The CDR3 contains 12 residues.

The chain recombines TRBV7-9 with TRBJ1-6, with 10 nucleotides matching TRBD1. This CDR3 spans 15 amino acids. The V gene end was trimmed by 5 bases and the J gene end by 10 bases; junction bases not matched to a gene: 8. CDR1 and CDR2 (germline): SEHNR, FQNEAQ (reference sequence). CDR3 protein: CASSLSGQGISPLHF. The CDR3 bases are TGTGCCAGCAGCCTATCGGGACAGGGGATATCACCCCTCCACTTT.

The V call is TRBV25-1, the J call TRBJ2-2; D call uncertain. CDR3 length: 16 amino acids. Germline values: CDR1 MGHDK, CDR2 SYGVNS. With 5 bases removed from V and 1 base from J, the gap between germline ends came to 14 bases. In nucleotides, the CDR3 is TGTGCCAGCAGTCCCCCTGCGTTTGGGAACACCGGGGAGCTGTTTTTT. It is translated as CASSPPAFGNTGELFF.

This chain links TRBV6-5 with TRBJ1-2; tentative D call: TRBD1 (5 bases). CDR1 and CDR2 (germline): MNHEY, SVGAGI. Trimming cost V 8 bases and J 4 bases, with 11 bases left between them. The CDR3 covers 12 residues. CDR3 loop: CASGPDSYGYTF. The CDR3 DNA reads TGTGCCAGCGGACCTGACAGCTATGGCTACACCTTC.

Relative to its sample, this clone is medium-sized. V usage is TRBV28 and J usage is TRBJ2-2, with a weak D call TRBD2 (6 bases). The CDR3 is 16 amino acids. V was clipped by 4 bases and J by 0 bases, with 12 bases between them. Germline CDR1 is MDHEN and CDR2 is SYDVKM. This CDR3 is CASSSYGTANTGELFF. The CDR3 nucleotides read TGTGCCAGCAGTTCCTACGGGACTGCGAACACCGGGGAGCTGTTTTTT.

This clone is a singleton in its sample. The CDR3 sequence is CASSLTPTGSTEAFF. The CDR3 coding sequence is TGTGCCAGCAGTTTAACCCCCACAGGGAGCACTGAAGCTTTCTTT. This chain connects TRBV27 to TRBJ1-1; weak D call: TRBD1 (6 bases). The CDR3 is made up of 15 amino acids. Trimming took off 2 bases at V and 4 bases at J, with 14 bases between the two ends. The germline CDR1 and CDR2 sequences are MNHEY and SMNVEV (reference sequence).

This clone was observed once. J is TRBJ2-3 and V is TRBV5-4, with 10 bases aligning to TRBD2. V shed 2 bases and J 5 bases; nucleotides not matched to a gene: 5. The germline CDR1 and CDR2 sequences are SGHNT and YYREEE (reference sequence). The CDR3 has 15 residues. Written as DNA, the CDR3 is TGTGCCAGCAGCTTCAGCGGGGGGGCGAGAGATACGCAGTATTTT. Translated, it gives CASSFSGGARDTQYF.

J is TRBJ1-2 and V is TRBV13; D unclear. Trimming removed 5 bases from V and 7 bases from J, with 20 bases in between. In germline, CDR1 is PRHDT, CDR2 FYEKMQ (reference sequence). The CDR3 contains 15 residues. In DNA form, the CDR3 reads TGTGCCAGCAGCGCGGTCGGGAGCAGTTCGGCTGGCTACACCTTC. It yields the protein CASSAVGSSSAGYTF.

DNA for the CDR3: TGCGCCAGCAGCTTACCCACAGGGAACACTGAAGCTTTCTTT. Its translation is CASSLPTGNTEAFF. The gene calls are TRBV5-1 and TRBJ1-1, with a tentative D call TRBD1 (5 bases). The V gene's germline CDR1 is SGHRS and CDR2 YFSETQ. V lost 2 bases and J lost 1, with 9 bases in between. The CDR3 has 14 amino acids.

V usage is TRBV2 and J usage is TRBJ2-7; D is unclear. Per germline, CDR1 SNHLY and CDR2 FYNNEI. The V and J ends lost 7 bases and 11 bases respectively, with 24 bases between them. The CDR3 contains 14 residues. The CDR3 DNA is TGTGCCAGCACCCACCTCGACTTAGTCGGACGGGAGTACGTC. Translating it yields CASTHLDLVGREYV.

Note on this clone: Other nucleotide sequences in the sample specify the same CDR3. This CDR3 reads CASSQEGVGTEAFF. The CDR3 nucleotides are TGCGCCAGCAGCCAAGAAGGGGTTGGCACTGAAGCTTTCTTT. The rearrangement links TRBV4-3 to TRBJ1-1; possible D gene TRBD1, 5 bases. The V gene's germline CDR1 is LGHNA and CDR2 YSLEER. The CDR3 is 14 residues long. V was cut by 0 bases and J by 4 bases, with 9 bases left in between.